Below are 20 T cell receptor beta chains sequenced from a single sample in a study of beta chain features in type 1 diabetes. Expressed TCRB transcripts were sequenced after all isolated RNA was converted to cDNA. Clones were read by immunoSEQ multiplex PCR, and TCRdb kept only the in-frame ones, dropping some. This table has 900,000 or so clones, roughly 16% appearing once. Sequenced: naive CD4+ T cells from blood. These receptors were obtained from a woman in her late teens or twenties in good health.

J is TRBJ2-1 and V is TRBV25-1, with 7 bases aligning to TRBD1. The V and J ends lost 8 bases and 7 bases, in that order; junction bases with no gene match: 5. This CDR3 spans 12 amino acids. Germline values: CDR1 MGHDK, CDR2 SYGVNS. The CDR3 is CASSQQGNEQFF. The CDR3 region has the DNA TGTGCCAGCTCTCAACAGGGGAATGAGCAGTTCTTC.

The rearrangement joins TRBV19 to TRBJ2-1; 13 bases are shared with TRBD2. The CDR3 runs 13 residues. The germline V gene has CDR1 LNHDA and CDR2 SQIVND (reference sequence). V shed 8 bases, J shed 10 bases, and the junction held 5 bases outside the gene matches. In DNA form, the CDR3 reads TGTGCCAGTGGACTAGCGGGAGTACGAGAGCAGTTCTTC. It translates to CASGLAGVREQFF.

CDR3 in amino acids: CASTRLAGGLHEQYF. The DNA of the CDR3 is TGTGCCAGCACCCGACTAGCGGGAGGTCTCCACGAGCAGTACTTC. The rearrangement uses TRBV6-6 and TRBJ2-7; 13 positions match TRBD2. The CDR3 totals 15 residues. The germline V gene encodes CDR1 MNHNY and CDR2 SVGAGI (reference sequence). Losses at the gene ends were 7 bases for V and 5 bases for J; bases not matched to a gene: 8.

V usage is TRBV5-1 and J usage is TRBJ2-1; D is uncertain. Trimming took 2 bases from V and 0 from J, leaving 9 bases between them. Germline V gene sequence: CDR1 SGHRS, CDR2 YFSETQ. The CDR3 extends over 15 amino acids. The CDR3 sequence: CASSFRISSYNEQFF. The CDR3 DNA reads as TGCGCCAGCAGCTTCCGGATTAGCTCCTACAATGAGCAGTTCTTC.

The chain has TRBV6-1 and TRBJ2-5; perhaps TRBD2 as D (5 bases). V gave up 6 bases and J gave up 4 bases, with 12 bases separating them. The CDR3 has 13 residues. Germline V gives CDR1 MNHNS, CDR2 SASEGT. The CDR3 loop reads CASRRSVPETQYF. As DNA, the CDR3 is TGTGCCAGCAGGCGTAGCGTCCCAGAGACCCAGTACTTC.

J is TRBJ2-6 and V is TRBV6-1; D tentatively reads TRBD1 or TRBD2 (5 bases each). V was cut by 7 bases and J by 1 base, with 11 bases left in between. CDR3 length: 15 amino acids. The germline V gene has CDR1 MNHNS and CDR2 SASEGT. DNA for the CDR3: TGTGCCAGCACTGCCGGGGCGTCTGGGGCCAACGTCCTGACTTTC. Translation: CASTAGASGANVLTF.

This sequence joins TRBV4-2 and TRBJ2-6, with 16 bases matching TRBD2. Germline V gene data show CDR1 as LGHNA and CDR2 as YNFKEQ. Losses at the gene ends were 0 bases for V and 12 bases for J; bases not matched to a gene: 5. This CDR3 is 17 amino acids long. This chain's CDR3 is CASSQEVGTSGRAVLTF. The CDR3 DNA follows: TGTGCCAGCAGCCAAGAGGTTGGGACTAGCGGGAGGGCCGTCCTGACTTTC.

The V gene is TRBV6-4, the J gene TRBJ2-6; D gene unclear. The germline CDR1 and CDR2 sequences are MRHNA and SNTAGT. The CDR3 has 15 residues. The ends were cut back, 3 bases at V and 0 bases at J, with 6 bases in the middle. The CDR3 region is CASSELSSGANVLTF. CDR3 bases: TGTGCCAGCAGTGAGTTAAGCTCTGGGGCCAACGTCCTGACTTTC.

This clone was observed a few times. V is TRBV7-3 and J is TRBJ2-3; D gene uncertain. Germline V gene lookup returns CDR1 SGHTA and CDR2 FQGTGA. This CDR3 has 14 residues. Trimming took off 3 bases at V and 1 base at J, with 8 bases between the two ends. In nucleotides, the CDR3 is TGTGCCAGCAGCTTGTCCAGCGGCACAGATACGCAGTATTTT. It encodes CASSLSSGTDTQYF.

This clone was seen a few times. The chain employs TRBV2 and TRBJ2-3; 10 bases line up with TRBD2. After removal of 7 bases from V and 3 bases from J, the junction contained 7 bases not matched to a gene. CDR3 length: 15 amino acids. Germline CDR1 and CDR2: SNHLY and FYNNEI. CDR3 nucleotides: TGTGCCAGCACATACTCTAGCGGGAGAACAGATACGCAGTATTTT. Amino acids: CASTYSSGRTDTQYF.

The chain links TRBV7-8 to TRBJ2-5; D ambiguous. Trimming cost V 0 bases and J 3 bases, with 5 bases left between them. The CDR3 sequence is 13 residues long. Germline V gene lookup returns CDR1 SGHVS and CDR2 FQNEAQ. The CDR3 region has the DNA TGTGCCAGCAGCTTAGCGGGGAAAGAGACCCAGTACTTC. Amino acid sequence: CASSLAGKETQYF. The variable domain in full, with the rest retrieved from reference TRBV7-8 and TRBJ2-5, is GAGVSQSPRYKVAKRGQDVALRCDPISGHVSLFWYQQALGQGPEFLTYFQNEAQLDKSGLPSDRFFAERPEGSVSTLKIQRTQQEDSAVYLCASSLAGKETQYFGPGTRLLVL.

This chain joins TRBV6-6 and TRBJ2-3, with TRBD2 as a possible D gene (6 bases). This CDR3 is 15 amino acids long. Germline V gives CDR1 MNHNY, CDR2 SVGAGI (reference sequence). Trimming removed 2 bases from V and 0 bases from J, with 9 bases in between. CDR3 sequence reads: CASSYPGTSTDTQYF. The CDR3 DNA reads TGTGCCAGCAGTTACCCCGGGACTAGCACAGATACGCAGTATTTT.

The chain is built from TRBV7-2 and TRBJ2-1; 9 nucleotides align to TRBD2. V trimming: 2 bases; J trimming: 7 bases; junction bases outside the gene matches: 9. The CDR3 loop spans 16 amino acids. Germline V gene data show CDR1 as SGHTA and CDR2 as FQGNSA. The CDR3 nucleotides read TGTGCCAGCAGCTTACGGCTGGCGGGAGGGAGGAATGAGCAGTTCTTC. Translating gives CASSLRLAGGRNEQFF.

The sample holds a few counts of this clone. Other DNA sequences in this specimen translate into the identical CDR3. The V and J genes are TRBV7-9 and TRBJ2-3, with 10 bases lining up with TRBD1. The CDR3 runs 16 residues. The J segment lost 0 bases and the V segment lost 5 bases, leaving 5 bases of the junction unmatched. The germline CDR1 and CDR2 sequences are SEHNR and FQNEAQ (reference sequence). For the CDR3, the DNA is TGTGCCAGCAGCCTGGGACAGGGGTTGAGCACAGATACGCAGTATTTT. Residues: CASSLGQGLSTDTQYF.

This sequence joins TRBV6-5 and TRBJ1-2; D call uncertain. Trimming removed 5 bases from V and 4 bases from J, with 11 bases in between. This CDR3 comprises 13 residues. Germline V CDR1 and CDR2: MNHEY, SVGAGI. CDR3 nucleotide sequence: TGTGCCAGCAGTCCGAGGGAGGTCTATGGCTACACCTTC. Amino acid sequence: CASSPREVYGYTF.

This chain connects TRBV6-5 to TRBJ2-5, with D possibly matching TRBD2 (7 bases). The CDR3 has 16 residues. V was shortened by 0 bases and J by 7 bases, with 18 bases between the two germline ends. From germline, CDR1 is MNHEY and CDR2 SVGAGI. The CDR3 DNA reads TGTGCCAGCAGTTACTCGAATCGGGGAGGGGGGTGGACCCAGTACTTC. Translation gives CASSYSNRGGGWTQYF.

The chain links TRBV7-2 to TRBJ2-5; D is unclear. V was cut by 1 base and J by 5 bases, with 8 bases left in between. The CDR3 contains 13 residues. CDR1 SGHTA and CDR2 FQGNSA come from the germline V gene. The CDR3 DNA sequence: TGTGCCAGCAGCTTAGGGGTCCGGGAGACCCAGTACTTC. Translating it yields CASSLGVRETQYF.

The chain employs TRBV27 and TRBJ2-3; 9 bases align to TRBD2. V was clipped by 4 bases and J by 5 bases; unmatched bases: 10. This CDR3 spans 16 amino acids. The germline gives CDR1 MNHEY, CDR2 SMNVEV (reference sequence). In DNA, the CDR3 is TGTGCCAGCAGTTCTAGCGGGATTCGCTCTATAGATACGCAGTATTTT. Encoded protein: CASSSSGIRSIDTQYF.

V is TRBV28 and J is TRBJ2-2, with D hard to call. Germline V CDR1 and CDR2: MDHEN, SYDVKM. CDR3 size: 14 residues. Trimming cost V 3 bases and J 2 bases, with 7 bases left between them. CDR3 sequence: CASSFPPNTGELFF. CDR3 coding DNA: TGTGCCAGCAGTTTCCCCCCCAACACCGGGGAGCTGTTTTTT.

This CDR3 reads CASSEIAGTGELFF. In DNA, the CDR3 is TGCGCCAGCAGCGAGATTGCCGGGACCGGGGAGCTGTTTTTT. The chain couples TRBV5-1 to TRBJ2-2; D unresolved. The CDR3 is 14 amino acids. Trimming shortened V by 4 bases and J by 5 bases, and 12 bases separated the two germline ends. The germline V gene encodes CDR1 SGHRS and CDR2 YFSETQ.